This T cell receptor beta chain was recorded in a study of monozygotic twins with inflammatory bowel disease. TCRdb re-called the 5' RACE reads and gives one entry per CDR3 protein, without DNA. The table lists 88,000 or so distinct CDR3 sequences, with about 7.4% in the top ten. The CDR3 runs to 14 residues. CDR1 SGHRS and CDR2 YFSETQ come from the germline V gene. Study conclusions and caveats: Since immunosuppressive treatments differed, patient repertoires may have gained added variability.

A note on this clonotype: Its antigen is as yet unknown.

The specimen sequenced was blood. This sequence joins TRBV5-1 and TRBJ1-1; TCRdb reports TRBD1, a call that lacks DNA to check it against. This TCR derives from a human donor with ulcerative colitis or Crohn's disease, or a healthy co-twin of an affected twin (not recorded which). The CDR3 spells CASSLGGQITEAFF.